Sequencing of this T cell receptor (beta chain) was carried out in a study of blood T cells in healthy people across ages. The study's findings and limits: In older individuals, TCR beta diversity per million T cells was lower, falling roughly linearly with age.

In the case of this clonotype: Its target is unknown.

Using a J-beta primer mix together with a sample-barcoded 5' primer, a second PCR was run for roughly 6 to 12 cycles. Each CDR3 protein gets one entry after TCRdb re-called the 5' RACE reads with MiXCR. This sample has about 500,000 distinct CDR3 sequences, with around 24% found just once. Per germline, CDR1 SGHRS and CDR2 YFSETQ. The V segment lost 3 bases and the J segment 0 bases; nucleotides outside the gene matches: 8. The length of the CDR3 is 16 residues. The same sample was also used in a study of T cells of mothers and their children.

This chain uses TRBV5-1 with TRBJ1-1; 7 nucleotides align to TRBD1. The clonotype was recovered from a boy between 10 and 17 years old in good health. Sequencing was done on a sample of blood. CDR3 bases: TGCGCCAGCAGCTCAAACGCGGGACAGCTGAACACTGAAGCTTTCTTT. This gives the protein CASSSNAGQLNTEAFF.